Shown below are 30 T cell receptor beta chains from a single sample sequenced in a study of beta chain features in type 1 diabetes. All of the isolated RNA was reverse transcribed, so expressed TCRB transcripts were sequenced. The data were produced by immunoSEQ multiplex PCR, yet TCRdb's version contains in-frame clones alone and is incomplete. This sample yields 680,000 or so clones, of which 15% to 17% are seen a single time; approximately 0.093% belongs to the top ten. Sequenced input: naive CD4+ T cells from blood. The receptors derive from a man aged 18-30 years in good health.

The chain joins TRBV7-9 to TRBJ2-1; D is unresolved. V lost 5 bases to trimming and J lost 7 bases, with 15 bases between them. Germline CDR1 is SEHNR and CDR2 is FQNEAQ (reference sequence). The CDR3 is 14 residues long. In DNA form, the CDR3 reads TGTGCCAGCAGCCACCCAAAGAGCTGGAATGAGCAGTTCTTC. This translates into CASSHPKSWNEQFF.

The chain employs TRBV19 and TRBJ2-1; TRBD2 matches 11 bases. The CDR3 has 17 residues. From germline, CDR1 is LNHDA and CDR2 SQIVND (reference sequence). The trim removed 5 bases at V and 5 bases at J, leaving 11 bases unmatched. CDR3 DNA: TGTGCCAGTAGTCTGCCATCGTCGGGACTAGCGGACAATGAGCAGTTCTTC. Its protein product is CASSLPSSGLADNEQFF.

The chain has TRBV7-8 and TRBJ2-3; tentatively, D is TRBD1 (6 bases). V was clipped by 0 bases and J by 1 base, with 14 bases between them. CDR1 and CDR2 from the germline V gene are SGHVS and FQNEAQ. The CDR3 sequence is 17 residues long. CDR3 DNA: TGTGCCAGCAGCTTAGCGAACAGGGTGGGGGGCACAGATACGCAGTATTTT. It codes for CASSLANRVGGTDTQYF.

CDR3 amino acids: CASSEGTGDGYTF. For the CDR3, the DNA is TGTGCCAGCAGTGAGGGGACAGGGGATGGCTACACCTTC. The rearrangement uses TRBV2 and TRBJ1-2; 10 positions match TRBD1. Germline V gene lookup returns CDR1 SNHLY and CDR2 FYNNEI. J gave up 6 bases and V 3 bases, and 1 base lay outside the gene matches. The CDR3 is 13 amino acids.

The chain is built from TRBV1 and TRBJ1-4. TRBV1 is a documented pseudogene. The CDR3 is made up of 15 amino acids. The CDR3 sequence: CTSSPTGEGDEKLFF. The CDR3 coding sequence is TGCACCAGCAGCCCCACAGGGGAGGGGGATGAAAAACTGTTTTTT.

The sample holds a few counts of this clone. The J gene is TRBJ2-2, the V gene TRBV4-3; 10 positions match TRBD2. V was pared by 6 bases and J by 0 bases, with 1 base of the junction left unmatched. The germline CDR1 and CDR2 sequences are LGHNA and YSLEER. CDR3 length: 15 amino acids. Written as DNA, the CDR3 is TGCGCCAGCAGGGGACTAGCGACGAACACCGGGGAGCTGTTTTTT. Its translation: CASRGLATNTGELFF.

The chain recombines TRBV2 with TRBJ2-6; 8 bases match TRBD1. The CDR3 is 14 amino acids. Germline V gene sequence: CDR1 SNHLY, CDR2 FYNNEI. Trimming at V came to 6 bases and at J to 8 bases, leaving 6 bases not matched to a gene. CDR3 in amino acids: CASRGTGLTNVLTF. The DNA of the CDR3 is TGTGCCAGCAGGGGGACAGGATTGACCAACGTCCTGACTTTC.

The rearrangement links TRBV14 to TRBJ2-3; 10 bases align to TRBD2. Germline V gene data show CDR1 as SGHDN and CDR2 as FVKESK. V lost 4 bases to trimming and J lost 2 bases; unmatched junction nucleotides: 9. The CDR3 consists of 17 residues. CDR3 DNA sequence: TGTGCCAGCAGCCTAGTCGGACTAGCGGATCTCACAGATACGCAGTATTTT. It yields the protein CASSLVGLADLTDTQYF.

Only a few counts were recorded for this clone. The chain is built from TRBV6-1 and TRBJ1-5; the D gene is possibly TRBD1 (5 bases). V was pared by 5 bases and J by 7 bases, with 18 bases between. The CDR3 is 15 amino acids. Germline assignment: CDR1 MNHNS and CDR2 SASEGT. CDR3 amino acids: CASSSTGGAGQPQHF. CDR3 DNA: TGTGCCAGCAGTTCAACCGGAGGGGCTGGGCAGCCCCAGCATTTT.

This clone was seen a handful of times. The gene calls are TRBV9 and TRBJ2-7; the D is unclear. The V gene lost 0 bases and the J gene lost 5 bases, with 15 bases spanning the gap. Germline V gives CDR1 SGDLS, CDR2 YYNGEE. This CDR3 comprises 15 residues. DNA for the CDR3: TGTGCCAGCAGCGTAGGGCCGACCACCGCCCACGAGCAGTACTTC. It is translated as CASSVGPTTAHEQYF.

This rearrangement joins TRBV7-9 to TRBJ2-7; 7 positions agree with TRBD1. Trimming at V came to 6 bases and at J to 5 bases, leaving 13 bases not matched to a gene. There are 15 residues in the CDR3. CDR1 SEHNR and CDR2 FQNEAQ come from the germline V gene (reference sequence). In nucleotides, the CDR3 is TGTGCCAGCAGAGCCATCGACAGGGACACTCACGAGCAGTACTTC. Amino acids: CASRAIDRDTHEQYF.

The table lists this clone with a few counts. The rearrangement uses TRBV7-3 and TRBJ2-1, with D tentatively TRBD1 (5 bases). Germline V gene sequence: CDR1 SGHTA, CDR2 FQGTGA. V shed 5 bases and J shed 5 bases, with 19 bases lying between them. This CDR3 comprises 16 residues. The CDR3 protein is CASSPQVLLGHNEQFF. In DNA, the CDR3 is TGTGCCAGCAGCCCTCAGGTTTTGCTGGGGCACAATGAGCAGTTCTTC.

This clone was counted between two and nine times. The chain couples TRBV14 to TRBJ2-1, with 12 bases that match TRBD2. V gave up 0 bases and J gave up 8 bases; unmatched junction bases: 14. The CDR3 runs 19 residues. The germline V gene encodes CDR1 SGHDN and CDR2 FVKESK. CDR3 bases: TGTGCCAGCAGCCAAGATGCGCTCCCTGGGACTAGCGGGTTACATGAGCAGTTCTTC. This codes for CASSQDALPGTSGLHEQFF. Using reference TRBV14 and TRBJ2-1 for the parts outside the CDR3, the full variable domain is EAGVTQFPSHSVIEKGQTVTLRCDPISGHDNLYWYRRVMGKEIKFLLHFVKESKQDESGMPNNRFLAERTGGTYSTLKVQPAELEDSGVYFCASSQDALPGTSGLHEQFFGPGTRLTVL.

The chain is built from TRBV5-1 and TRBJ1-6; D is unresolved. The CDR3 has 14 residues. Trimming took 0 bases from V and 13 from J, leaving 14 bases between them. CDR1 is SGHRS and CDR2 is YFSETQ in the germline V gene. The DNA for the CDR3 is TGCGCCAGCAGCTTGGACAGCCCGTTCACGCCCCTCCACTTT. It is translated as CASSLDSPFTPLHF.

V is TRBV6-1 and J is TRBJ1-2, with D unresolved. Germline V gene sequence: CDR1 MNHNS, CDR2 SASEGT. CDR3 length: 15 amino acids. Deletions cut 2 bases from V and 2 bases from J, with 12 bases between. This chain's CDR3 is CASSELLRRNYGYTF. CDR3 nucleotide sequence: TGTGCCAGCAGTGAATTACTCCGGAGGAACTATGGCTACACCTTC.

This clone was seen a few times. The chain uses TRBV5-4 and TRBJ1-4; 9 nucleotides agree with TRBD1. V shed 4 bases and J 4 bases; nucleotides not matched to a gene: 5. The CDR3 length is 15 residues. Germline V gives CDR1 SGHNT, CDR2 YYREEE (reference sequence). This CDR3 reads CASSHPGQGNEKLFF. The CDR3 nucleotides are TGTGCCAGCAGCCACCCGGGACAGGGTAATGAAAAACTGTTTTTT. The full variable domain, with the rest looked up from reference TRBV5-4 and TRBJ1-4, is ETGVTQSPTHLIKTRGQQVTLRCSSQSGHNTVSWYQQALGQGPQFIFQYYREEENGRGNFPPRFSGLQFPNYSSELNVNALELDDSALYLCASSHPGQGNEKLFFGSGTQLSVL.

This rearrangement joins TRBV7-9 to TRBJ2-3; D may be TRBD1 (6 bases). CDR1 is SEHNR and CDR2 is FQNEAQ in the germline V gene (reference sequence). CDR3 size: 17 residues. Trimming removed 4 bases from V and 6 bases from J, with 23 bases in between. CDR3 amino acids: CASSSDFLYQRGDTQYF. CDR3 nucleotide sequence: TGTGCCAGCAGCTCAGACTTCCTCTATCAAAGGGGGGATACGCAGTATTTT.

The chain employs TRBV28 and TRBJ1-2, with D hard to call. Germline V gene sequence: CDR1 MDHEN, CDR2 SYDVKM. The length of the CDR3 is 14 residues. V dropped 3 bases and J dropped 0 bases, with 8 bases sitting between them. The CDR3 region has the DNA TGTGCCAGCAGTTTGTACAGCACTAACTATGGCTACACCTTC. Its protein is CASSLYSTNYGYTF.

This clone occurred a few times. The V call is TRBV29-1, the J call TRBJ2-3; the D is unclear. Trimming left V 3 bases short and J 4 bases short, with 11 bases between. The CDR3 covers 13 residues. Germline values: CDR1 SQVTM, CDR2 ANQGSEA. The DNA for the CDR3 is TGCAGCGTTGACGACCTGAAGGCAGATACGCAGTATTTT. This sequence encodes CSVDDLKADTQYF.

The genes are TRBV7-9 and TRBJ1-3, with D uncertain. V shed 0 bases and J shed 0 bases, with 6 bases lying between them. The CDR3 sequence is 15 residues long. CDR1 and CDR2 from the germline V gene are SEHNR and FQNEAQ (reference sequence). The CDR3 reads CASSLAYLSGNTIYF. CDR3 DNA: TGTGCCAGCAGCTTAGCGTACCTCTCTGGAAACACCATATATTTT.

This clone was counted a few times. This chain links TRBV19 with TRBJ1-1; D is unclear. Per germline, CDR1 LNHDA and CDR2 SQIVND (reference sequence). Trimming removed 3 bases at V and 10 bases at J, with 24 bases between. The CDR3 covers 16 residues. The CDR3 loop reads CASSIGLWVFPQAAFF. The CDR3 region has the DNA TGTGCCAGTAGTATTGGCTTGTGGGTCTTCCCGCAAGCAGCTTTCTTT.

This rearrangement joins TRBV10-3 to TRBJ2-1; 10 positions match TRBD2. The CDR3 covers 15 residues. V lost 7 bases, J lost 0 bases, and 3 bases stayed unmatched. Germline V gene sequence: CDR1 ENHRY, CDR2 SYGVKD. CDR3 sequence: CAIIRTSGSYNEQFF. CDR3 DNA: TGTGCCATCATTCGGACTAGCGGCTCCTACAATGAGCAGTTCTTC.

This clone has only a few counts. The V gene is TRBV5-4, the J gene TRBJ2-5, with 10 bases fitting TRBD1. V was pared by 3 bases and J by 1 base, with 3 bases of the junction left unmatched. This CDR3 has 15 amino acids. From germline, CDR1 is SGHNT and CDR2 YYREEE (reference sequence). The CDR3 DNA reads TGTGCCAGCAGCTCCCGGGACAGGGGCCAAGAGACCCAGTACTTC. Translated: CASSSRDRGQETQYF.

The chain links TRBV28 to TRBJ1-2, with D possibly TRBD1 on 6 matching bases. CDR3 length: 13 amino acids. Germline V gene data show CDR1 as MDHEN and CDR2 as SYDVKM. V was pared by 5 bases and J by 2 bases, with 9 bases between. The CDR3 region has the DNA TGTGCCAGCAGTCTAGACAGGAACTATGGCTACACCTTC. Amino acids: CASSLDRNYGYTF.

The J gene is TRBJ1-3, the V gene TRBV7-2, with D perhaps matching TRBD1 (6 bases). Germline V CDR1 and CDR2: SGHTA, FQGNSA. V gave up 5 bases and J gave up 8 bases, with 19 bases separating them. CDR3 length: 15 residues. In nucleotides, the CDR3 is TGTGCCAGCAGCACAGGGCGGACCTTAGCGGACACCATATATTTT. Encoded protein: CASSTGRTLADTIYF.

This clone was detected only a few times. V gene TRBV27 combines with J gene TRBJ2-3; 7 nucleotides match TRBD1. This CDR3 spans 14 amino acids. V shed 6 bases and J 0 bases; nucleotides not matched to a gene: 3. Per the germline V gene, CDR1 is MNHEY and CDR2 is SMNVEV (reference sequence). The DNA of the CDR3 is TGTGCCAGCAGCTGGACAGGAAGCACAGATACGCAGTATTTT. Its protein product is CASSWTGSTDTQYF.

The J gene is TRBJ1-5, the V gene TRBV27, with a possible D match to TRBD1 (5 bases). The CDR3 is 13 amino acids. From germline, CDR1 is MNHEY and CDR2 SMNVEV (reference sequence). V dropped 5 bases and J dropped 6 bases, with 11 bases sitting between them. The CDR3 loop is CASSLQRGQPQHF. The CDR3 DNA reads TGTGCCAGCAGTCTCCAGAGGGGTCAGCCCCAGCATTTT.

The rearrangement links TRBV20-1 to TRBJ1-1; D not resolved. Germline lookup yields CDR1 DFQATT and CDR2 SNEGSKA (reference sequence). Between the trimmed V and J ends, which lost 3 bases and 6 bases, there was a span of 8 bases. This CDR3 is 11 amino acids long. The CDR3 protein is CSASKKAEAFF. The CDR3 DNA sequence: TGCAGTGCTAGTAAGAAGGCTGAAGCTTTCTTT.

V usage is TRBV4-1 and J usage is TRBJ2-5; D is perhaps TRBD1 or TRBD2 (5 bases each). Trimming stripped 0 bases from V and 6 bases from J, with 5 bases between. Germline CDR1 and CDR2: MGHRA and YSYEKL. The CDR3 loop spans 12 amino acids. CDR3 sequence reads: CASSQEGQTQYF. In DNA, the CDR3 is TGCGCCAGCAGCCAAGAGGGACAGACCCAGTACTTC.

This chain links TRBV10-3 with TRBJ1-1, with D possibly being TRBD1 (6 bases). Per germline, CDR1 ENHRY and CDR2 SYGVKD. The CDR3 has 15 amino acids. V was shortened by 3 bases and J by 0 bases, with 11 bases between the two germline ends. CDR3 protein: CAISDYRVMNTEAFF. The CDR3 DNA reads TGTGCCATCAGTGACTACAGGGTAATGAACACTGAAGCTTTCTTT.